Listed below are T cell receptor beta chains from one sample, sequenced in a study of cytomegalovirus exposure and HLA in healthy donors. Sequenced by immunoSEQ multiplex PCR; TCRdb stores in-frame clones only, minus some. This sample has around 230,000 clones, with about four fifths found just once. Sequencing input: PBMCs. All receptors come from a man aged 35 to 55 in good health and CMV-seropositive. The conserved cysteine and the conserved F or W are not part of the CDR3 here. D genes are given only for firm matches.

j_call d_call v_call cdr3_aa
TRBJ2-1 TRBD1 TRBV5-4 ASSSPPGQGYNEQF
TRBJ2-1 TRBD2 TRBV2 ASSGVAGLLYNEQF
TRBJ2-3 - TRBV6-1 ASRNYLGTDTQY
TRBJ2-1 - TRBV7-9 ASSLDLVFDEQF
TRBJ2-1 TRBD2 TRBV6-5 ASSYSSPGGPGEQF
TRBJ2-1 - TRBV6-4 ASSDSPSSYNEQF
TRBJ2-7 TRBD2 TRBV29-1 SVVAGSYEQY
TRBJ2-1 TRBD2 TRBV7-3 ASSPQPGLAGDNEQF
TRBJ2-7 - TRBV10-1 ASSAGLSYEQY
TRBJ1-2 - TRBV7-9 SSSSPLRDREGYT
TRBJ2-1 - TRBV29-1 SGVPQGGWLDNEQF
TRBJ1-4 TRBD1 TRBV30 AWSVKGAGEKLF
TRBJ2-3 TRBD2 TRBV9 ASSGGLAVLLDTQY